This entry lists 10 T cell receptor beta chains sequenced from one sample in a study of T-cell reconstitution after alpha-beta-depleted transplantation in children. Preparation of the TCRbeta library was carried out with unique molecular identifiers. TCRdb re-derived calls from the PCR reads in MiXCR, one entry per CDR3 protein. Among about 610,000 distinct CDR3 sequences listed, over 9.5% were seen once. The sample consisted of PBMCs from the stem cell graft donor, taken from the stem cell graft. Every receptor here comes from a human donor who donated a stem cell graft to a child with acute myeloid leukemia.

This clonotype came up many times. The chain couples TRBV5-1 to TRBJ1-1, with D possibly matching TRBD1 (5 bases). Germline V lookup: CDR1 SGHRS, CDR2 YFSETQ. This CDR3 comprises 16 residues. Trimming pared 4 bases from V and 2 bases from J, leaving 18 bases between. CDR3 sequence (DNA): TGCGCCAGCAGCCCCCGTCTGAGAGGGGATAACACTGAAGCTTTCTTT. Translated, it gives CASSPRLRGDNTEAFF.

A remark on this clonotype: The junction does not match germline at one end; this may be a read error. The chain uses TRBV3-1 and TRBJ1-1; perhaps TRBD1 as D (6 bases). This CDR3 spans 12 amino acids. Germline lookup yields CDR1 LGHDT and CDR2 YNNKEL (reference sequence). The DNA of the CDR3 is TGTGCCACCAGCCAAAGGGACACCGAAGCTTTCTTT. This sequence encodes CATSQRDTEAFF. Combining the CDR3 with reference TRBV3-1 and TRBJ1-1 gives the whole variable domain DTAVSQTPKYLVTQMGNDKSIKCEQNLGHDTMYWYKQDSKKFLKIMFSYNNKELIINETVPNRFSPKSPDKAHLNLHINSLELGDSAVYFCATSQRDTEAFFGQGTRLTVV.

At least ten counts were recorded for this clonotype. This sequence joins TRBV24-1 and TRBJ2-1, with 7 positions matching TRBD1. The germline CDR1 and CDR2 sequences are KGHDR and SFDVKD. There are 14 residues in the CDR3. Trimming at V came to 5 bases and at J to 6 bases, leaving 6 bases not matched to a gene. CDR3 in amino acids: CATSGGDRANEQFF. CDR3 DNA sequence: TGTGCCACCAGTGGGGGCGACAGGGCCAATGAGCAGTTCTTC.

The rearrangement joins TRBV6-5 to TRBJ1-1, with a possible D match to TRBD1 (5 bases). V was clipped by 3 bases and J by 4 bases, with 21 bases between them. Germline V gene data show CDR1 as MNHEY and CDR2 as SVGAGI. CDR3 length: 17 amino acids. In DNA, the CDR3 is TGTGCCAGCAGTTATATTGGACACCGCCCTTGGGGCACTGAAGCTTTCTTT. Its protein product is CASSYIGHRPWGTEAFF.

This clonotype was detected ten times or more. The chain has TRBV29-1 and TRBJ2-1; D gene unclear. Germline-derived CDR1 and CDR2 are SQVTM and ANQGSEA. V was trimmed by 7 bases and J by 7 bases, leaving 8 bases between them. This CDR3 comprises 10 residues. The CDR3 DNA reads TGCAGCGCGCGTACAAATGAGCAGTTCTTC. This sequence encodes CSARTNEQFF.

This chain joins TRBV6-5 and TRBJ2-3; D is unresolved. The ends were cut back, 4 bases at V and 4 bases at J, with 9 bases in the middle. Germline V CDR1 and CDR2: MNHEY, SVGAGI. The CDR3 loop spans 13 amino acids. The CDR3 DNA follows: TGTGCCAGCAGTTGGTGGGGTTCAGATACGCAGTATTTT. As protein: CASSWWGSDTQYF.

The sample holds many counts of this clonotype. This chain joins TRBV20-1 and TRBJ2-7; D may be TRBD1 (5 bases). Looked up from germline, CDR1 is DFQATT and CDR2 is SNEGSKA (reference sequence). V lost 0 bases and J 2 bases, leaving 14 bases between the germline ends. The CDR3 is made up of 15 amino acids. The CDR3 DNA reads as TGCAGTGCTAGAGAGAGAGCAGGGATCCCCTACGAGCAGTACTTC. Its translation: CSARERAGIPYEQYF.

The chain has TRBV7-2 and TRBJ1-1; 7 positions match TRBD1. CDR1 and CDR2 (germline): SGHTA, FQGNSA. CDR3 size: 14 residues. With V trimmed by 5 bases and J by 4 bases, 7 bases remained unmatched. CDR3 DNA: TGTGCCAGCAGCGGACGGGACAGACCCACTGAAGCTTTCTTT. It yields the protein CASSGRDRPTEAFF.

The rearrangement uses TRBV29-1 and TRBJ2-1; 7 nucleotides match TRBD2. Trimming removed 6 bases from V and 5 bases from J; junction bases left unmatched: 13. The CDR3 length is 15 residues. Per germline, CDR1 SQVTM and CDR2 ANQGSEA. As DNA, the CDR3 is TGCAGCGTGGGGACGCGGCTAGCGGTCCACAATGAGCAGTTCTTC. Its translation is CSVGTRLAVHNEQFF.

This clonotype showed up just a few times. V is TRBV7-2 and J is TRBJ2-7, with TRBD1 matching 9 bases. The germline CDR1 and CDR2 sequences are SGHTA and FQGNSA. V was pared by 1 base and J by 2 bases, with 6 bases of the junction left unmatched. The CDR3 runs to 16 residues. CDR3 in amino acids: CASSLVGTGPPYEQYF. CDR3 coding DNA: TGTGCCAGCAGCTTAGTTGGGACAGGGCCCCCCTACGAGCAGTACTTC. The full variable domain, in which reference TRBV7-2 and TRBJ2-7 provide the parts outside the CDR3, is GAGVSQSPSNKVTEKGKDVELRCDPISGHTALYWYRQSLGQGLEFLIYFQGNSAPDKSGLPSDRFSAERTGGSVSTLTIQRTQQEDSAVYLCASSLVGTGPPYEQYFGPGTRLTVT.